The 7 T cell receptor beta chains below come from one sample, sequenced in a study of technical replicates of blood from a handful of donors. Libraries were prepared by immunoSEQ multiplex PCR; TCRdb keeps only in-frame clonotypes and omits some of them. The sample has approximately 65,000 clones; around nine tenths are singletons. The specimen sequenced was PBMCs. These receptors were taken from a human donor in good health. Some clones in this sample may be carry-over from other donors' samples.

CDR3 DNA sequence: TGTGCCAGCAGCCAGGCCGGACAGAACACCGGGGAGCTGTTTTTT. Residues: CASSQAGQNTGELFF. The rearrangement links TRBV4-2 to TRBJ2-2; TRBD1 might be the D (5 bases). The CDR3 runs 15 residues. Germline loops: CDR1 LGHNA, CDR2 YNFKEQ. V gave up 3 bases and J gave up 1 base, with 9 bases separating them.

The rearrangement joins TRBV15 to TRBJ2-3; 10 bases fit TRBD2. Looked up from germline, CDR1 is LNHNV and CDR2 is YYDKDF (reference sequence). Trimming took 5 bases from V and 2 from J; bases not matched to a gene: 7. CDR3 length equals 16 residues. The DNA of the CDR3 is TGTGCCACCAGCGACCTAGCGGGGGAGTTCACAGATACGCAGTATTTT. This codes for CATSDLAGEFTDTQYF.

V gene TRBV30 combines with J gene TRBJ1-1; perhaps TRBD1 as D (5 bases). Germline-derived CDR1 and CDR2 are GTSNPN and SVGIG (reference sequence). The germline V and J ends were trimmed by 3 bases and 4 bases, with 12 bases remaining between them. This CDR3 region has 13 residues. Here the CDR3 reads CAWSDVGGTEAFF. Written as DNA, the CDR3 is TGTGCCTGGAGCGATGTCGGGGGCACTGAAGCTTTCTTT.

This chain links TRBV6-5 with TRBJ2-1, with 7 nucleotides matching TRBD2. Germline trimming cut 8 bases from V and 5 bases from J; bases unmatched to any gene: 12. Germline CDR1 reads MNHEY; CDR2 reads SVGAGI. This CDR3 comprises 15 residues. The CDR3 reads CASRRLAGVHNEQFF. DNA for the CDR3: TGTGCCAGCCGCCGACTGGCGGGAGTCCACAATGAGCAGTTCTTC.

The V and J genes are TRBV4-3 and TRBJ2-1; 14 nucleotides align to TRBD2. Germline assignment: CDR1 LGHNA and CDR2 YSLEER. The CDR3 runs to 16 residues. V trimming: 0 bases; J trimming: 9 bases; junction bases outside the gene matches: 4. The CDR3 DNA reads TGCGCCAGCAGCCAAGATTGGGGGACTAGCGGGAGTGAGCAGTTCTTC. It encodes CASSQDWGTSGSEQFF.

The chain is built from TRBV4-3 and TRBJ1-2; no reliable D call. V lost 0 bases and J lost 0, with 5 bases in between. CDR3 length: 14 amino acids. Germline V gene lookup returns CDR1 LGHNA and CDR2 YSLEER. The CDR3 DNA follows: TGCGCCAGCAGCCAAGACAGGCCTAACTATGGCTACACCTTC. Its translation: CASSQDRPNYGYTF.

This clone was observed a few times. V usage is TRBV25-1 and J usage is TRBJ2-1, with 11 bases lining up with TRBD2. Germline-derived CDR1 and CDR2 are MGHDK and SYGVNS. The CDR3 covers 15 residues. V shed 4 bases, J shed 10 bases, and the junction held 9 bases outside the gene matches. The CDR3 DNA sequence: TGTGCCAGCAGTGTGAGGGGGCTAGCGGGGGGAGAGCAGTTCTTC. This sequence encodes CASSVRGLAGGEQFF.